The following is a T cell receptor beta chain sequence with its context. This clone is large (0.1 to 1%). The antigen it binds to is not known. No base quality values were provided; no much bigger clone lies one nucleotide off. From the cysteine through the phenylalanine, the CDR3 covers 13 amino acids. Only CDR3 DNA is held: 39 bases, read in frame from base 1. The V end loses 7 bases and the J end loses 3 bases, and a stretch of 12 bases separates them. Per the germline V gene, MDHEN is the CDR1 and SYDVKM is the CDR2. The entry originates in a study of T cells in localized non-small cell lung cancer (TCRdb year 2020). Study-level background: T cell repertoires of approximately 250 early-stage NSCLC patients were analyzed, with tumors being compared against uninvolved tumor-adjacent lungs. All 220 or so NSCLC patients in the cohort were treatment-naive and had localized lung tumors that were resected. NSCLC patients had a mean age of approximately 72 years, and around 140 were male and 107 female. Results the study describes overall, beyond this receptor: A median of 57 of the top 100 tumor clones turned up in the paired uninvolved adjacent lung, and approximately 30 of those clones also ranked among the top 100 of that same adjacent lung. Longer overall survival was associated with higher blood T cell density, whereas shorter survival was associated with higher adjacent-lung clonality. Because the study design was exploratory, TCR variables were selected using unadjusted p-values without false-discovery rate correction. Because multi-region tumor sequencing was not performed, intratumor heterogeneity could not be ruled out. Uninvolved tumor-adjacent lung showed the highest T cell clonality, higher than tumor, which suggests more focused antigenic responses in the uninvolved tumor-adjacent lung.

At diagnosis, peripheral blood, uninvolved tumor-adjacent lung and tumor were collected and stored as a combination of fresh-frozen and FFPE material. TCR beta CDR3 regions were sequenced from DNA using the immunoSEQ Assay. In the paper's pipeline: T cell density was computed as TCR beta template counts normalized to usable DNA estimated by amplifying housekeeping genes. Richness was estimated using the preseqR package, with extrapolation to 400,000 templates for PBMC samples and to 120,000 templates for tissue samples. Clonality was defined as one minus Pielou's evenness. Tissue-enriched TCRs were identified through differential abundance testing performed on productive amino-acid clonotypes, with a minimum total count of 5 and an alpha of 0.1. The Jaccard Index and the Morisita Overlap Index were used to measure how much the repertoires overlapped between compartments. GLIPH grouped TCR beta CDR3s together with public tetramer-defined viral CDR3s, and a viral motif had to include at least three viral sequences and also show V-gene enrichment. TCRdb re-hosts the immuneACCESS table, in-frame sequences only. Its copies lack some clones; in the studies checked, an unresolved V gene accounts for under half of them, and the cause for the rest is not known. V and J calls plus clone size are reproduced from that table; the DNA served to infer D and trimming. The sample yields 4,500 to 6,000 clones; 25% to 40% were counted once. The top ten clonotypes cover approximately 9.9% of the sample.

The V gene is TRBV28 and the J gene is TRBJ1-1; confidence is insufficient to name the D gene. The TCR originated in a woman between 35 and 75 years old with stage II squamous cell lung carcinoma. The sample was lung tumor tissue, taken before any cancer treatment. The nucleotide sequence reads as follows: TGTGCCAGCACCGGGGATTTGGACACTGAAGCTTTCTTT. Translated, this gives CASTGDLDTEAFF.